This record looks at one TCR beta chain sequence and its context. Antigen: not known. The data were taken from a study of PD-1 blockade in classical Hodgkin lymphoma. Regarding the study as a whole: Patients who initiated nivolumab within 1 year of ASCT were excluded. Before treatment, TCR diversity in newly diagnosed patients was reportedly lower than in healthy donors.

The protocol was immunoSEQ multiplex PCR, while the TCRdb copy is restricted to in-frame clones and leaves out a portion. The data show approximately 73,000 clones, with roughly 91% seen just once and over 6.5% held by the top ten. Trimming took 1 base from V and 1 from J, leaving 6 bases between them. This CDR3 has 14 amino acids. Germline values: CDR1 SGHVS, CDR2 FNYEAQ. There was relapse after autologous stem cell transplantation in every patient, and there was variation in brentuximab vedotin exposure. Source: peripheral blood mononuclear cells (PBMCs), taken at baseline. The rearrangement uses TRBV7-6 and TRBJ2-3; no reliable D call. The origin of this receptor is a human donor with classical Hodgkin lymphoma. The CDR3 loop is CASSLGAGTDTQYF. DNA for the CDR3: TGTGCCAGCAGCTTAGGCGCCGGCACAGATACGCAGTATTTT.